This is a list of T cell receptor beta chains from one sample in a study of shared clonotypes between healthy human individuals. Only in-frame clones appear in the TCRdb table, and some are missing; sequencing was by immunoSEQ multiplex PCR. This table holds about 1.1 million clones, 70% to 80% found once. Specimen: memory CD4+ T cells from PBMCs. Receptor source: a man between 18 and 35 years old in good health. Some clones in this sample may be carry-over from other donors' samples. Each CDR3 is given with its conserved first and last residue. D genes are given only for firm matches. Not every row has a clone size; where given, it reads once, few, many or a size class.

d_call j_call clone_size v_call cdr3_aa cdr3_nt
- TRBJ2-6 - TRBV7-2 CASSPYSSGGANVLTF TGTGCCAGCAGCCCCTACTCTTCGGGCGGGGCCAACGTCCTGACTTTC
- TRBJ2-5 - TRBV5-1 CASSLQKGVETQYF TGCGCCAGCAGCTTACAAAAGGGAGTGGAGACCCAGTACTTC
- TRBJ1-1 - TRBV27 CASRRGGGLGNTEAFF TGTGCCAGCAGACGAGGAGGGGGGCTTGGGAACACTGAAGCTTTCTTT
- TRBJ2-5 - TRBV5-4 CASSLVQTQETQYF TGTGCCAGCAGCTTGGTACAGACCCAAGAGACCCAGTACTTC
TRBD2 TRBJ2-1 - TRBV29-1 CSVGLAGAPSNEQFF TGCAGCGTTGGTCTAGCGGGAGCTCCGAGCAATGAGCAGTTCTTC
TRBD1 TRBJ1-2 - TRBV5-8 CASSSRTGDYGYTF TGTGCCAGCAGCTCTCGGACAGGAGACTATGGCTACACCTTC
- TRBJ1-5 - TRBV19 CASTSQLNQPQHF TGTGCCAGTACAAGTCAATTAAATCAGCCCCAGCATTTT
- TRBJ2-1 - TRBV5-7 CASSLGGAVTYNEQFF TGTGCCAGCAGCTTGGGAGGGGCCGTAACCTACAATGAGCAGTTCTTC
- TRBJ2-2 - TRBV28 CASSDPGRNTGELFF TGTGCCAGCAGTGATCCAGGACGGAACACCGGGGAGCTGTTTTTT
- TRBJ1-1 - TRBV18 CASSPRPDTEAFF TGTGCCAGCTCACCTCGACCGGACACTGAAGCTTTCTTT
- TRBJ2-5 - TRBV5-4 CASSPAVRETQYF TGTGCCAGCAGCCCAGCAGTCCGGGAGACCCAGTACTTC
- TRBJ1-5 few TRBV19 CASSIPNSNQPQHF TGTGCCAGTAGTATCCCCAATAGCAATCAGCCCCAGCATTTT
- TRBJ2-5 - TRBV2 CAGGRGDQETQYF TGTGCCGGCGGAAGGGGGGACCAAGAGACCCAGTACTTC
- TRBJ2-7 - TRBV5-6 CASSRPSSYEQYF TGTGCCAGCAGCCGGCCGAGCTCCTACGAGCAGTACTTC
TRBD2 TRBJ2-3 - TRBV7-2 CASSPGGAGAADTQYF TGTGCCAGCAGCCCCGGGGGAGCGGGAGCCGCCGATACGCAGTATTTT
- TRBJ2-1 - TRBV15 CATSRDTTLRFF TGTGCCACCAGCAGAGATACTACCCTTCGGTTCTTC